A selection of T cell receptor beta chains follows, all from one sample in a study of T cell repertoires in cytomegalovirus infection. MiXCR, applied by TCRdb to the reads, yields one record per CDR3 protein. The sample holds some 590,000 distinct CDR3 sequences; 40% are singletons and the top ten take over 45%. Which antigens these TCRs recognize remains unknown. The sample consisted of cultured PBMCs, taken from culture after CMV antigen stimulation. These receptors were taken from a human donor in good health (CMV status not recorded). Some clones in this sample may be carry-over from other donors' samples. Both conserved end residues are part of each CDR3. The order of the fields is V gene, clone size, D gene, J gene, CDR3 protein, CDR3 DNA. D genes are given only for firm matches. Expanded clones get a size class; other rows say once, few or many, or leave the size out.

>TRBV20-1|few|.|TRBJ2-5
CSASHRVSWETQYF
TGCAGTGCTAGTCACAGGGTATCTTGGGAGACCCAGTACTTC
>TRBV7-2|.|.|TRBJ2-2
CASSLEHTGELFF
TGTGCCAGCAGCTTAGAACACACCGGGGAGCTGTTTTTT
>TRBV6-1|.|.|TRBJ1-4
CASSPERGGEKLFF
TGTGCCAGCAGTCCCGAGAGGGGGGGAGAAAAACTGTTTTTT
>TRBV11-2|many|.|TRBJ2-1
CASSEGGDYNEQFF
TGTGCCAGCAGCGAGGGGGGGGACTACAATGAGCAGTTCTTC
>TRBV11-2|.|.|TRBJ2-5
CASSLESETAWGPGETQYF
TGTGCCAGCAGCTTAGAATCCGAGACTGCCTGGGGTCCGGGAGAGACCCAGTACTTC
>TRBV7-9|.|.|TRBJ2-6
CASSLARIETNVLTF
TGTGCCAGCAGCTTAGCCCGTATTGAGACCAACGTCCTGACTTTC
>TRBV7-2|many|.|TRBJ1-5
CASSLRDRESNQPQHF
TGTGCCAGCAGCTTGAGGGACCGGGAGAGCAATCAGCCCCAGCATTTT
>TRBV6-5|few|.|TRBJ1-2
CASIQSFDRPSTEGYTF
TGTGCCAGCATCCAAAGCTTCGACAGACCCTCAACCGAAGGCTACACCTTC
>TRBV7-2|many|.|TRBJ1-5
CASSAGMDQPQHF
TGTGCCAGCAGCGCCGGCATGGATCAGCCCCAGCATTTT
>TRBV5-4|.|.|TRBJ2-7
CASSSQRIPYEQYF
TGTGCCAGCAGCTCACAGAGGATACCCTACGAGCAGTACTTC
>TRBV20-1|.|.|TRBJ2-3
CSATTSTDTQYF
TGCAGTGCCACGACCAGCACAGATACGCAGTATTTT
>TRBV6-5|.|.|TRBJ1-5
CALPLGQGGINQPQHF
TGTGCCCTACCTCTAGGGCAGGGTGGAATCAATCAGCCCCAGCATTTT
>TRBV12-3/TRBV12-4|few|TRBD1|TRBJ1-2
CASSGTGDGYTF
TGTGCCAGCAGTGGGACAGGGGATGGCTACACCTTC
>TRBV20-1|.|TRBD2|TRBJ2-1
CSARSGLAGGNEQFF
TGCAGTGCTAGATCAGGACTAGCGGGGGGTAATGAGCAGTTCTTC
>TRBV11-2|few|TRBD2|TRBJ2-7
CASSSPLSSGRGLYEQYF
TGTGCCAGCAGCTCCCCTTTGAGTAGCGGGAGAGGATTGTACGAGCAGTACTTC
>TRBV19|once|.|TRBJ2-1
CASSPGRELSYNEQFF
TGTGCCAGTAGCCCCGGGCGGGAACTATCCTACAATGAGCAGTTCTTC
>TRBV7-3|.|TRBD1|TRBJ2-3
CASTDRDTSTDTQYF
TGTGCCAGCACGGACAGGGATACTAGCACAGATACGCAGTATTTT
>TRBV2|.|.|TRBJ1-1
CASSEEGPGSTEAFF
TGTGCCAGCAGTGAGGAGGGTCCAGGTAGCACTGAAGCTTTCTTT
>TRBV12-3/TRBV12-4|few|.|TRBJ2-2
CASGARSFPGELFF
TGTGCCAGCGGGGCAAGGTCGTTCCCCGGGGAGCTGTTTTTT
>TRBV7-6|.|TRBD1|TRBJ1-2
CASSLDRAHYGYTF
TGTGCCAGCAGCCTGGACAGGGCCCACTATGGCTACACCTTC
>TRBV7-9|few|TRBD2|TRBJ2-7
CASSLGDYSPYEQYF
TGTGCCAGCAGCTTAGGGGACTACTCCCCCTACGAGCAGTACTTC
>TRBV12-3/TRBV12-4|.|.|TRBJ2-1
CASSYPLESSYNEQFF
TGTGCCAGCAGTTACCCCTTGGAGAGCTCCTACAATGAGCAGTTCTTC
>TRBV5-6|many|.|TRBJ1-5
CASSLLNQPQHF
TGTGCCAGCAGCTTACTCAATCAGCCCCAGCATTTT
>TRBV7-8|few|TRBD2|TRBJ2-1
CASGGRASYNEQFF
TGTGCCAGCGGAGGGAGGGCCTCCTACAATGAGCAGTTCTTC
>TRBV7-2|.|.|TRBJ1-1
CASSKDGPVAFF
TGTGCCAGCAGCAAGGACGGCCCCGTGGCTTTCTTT
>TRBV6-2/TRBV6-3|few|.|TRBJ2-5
CASSYFTETQYF
TGTGCCAGCAGTTACTTCACTGAGACCCAGTACTTC
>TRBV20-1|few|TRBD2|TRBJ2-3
CSALGAGGQPDTQYF
TGCAGTGCTCTGGGAGCGGGAGGGCAGCCAGATACGCAGTATTTT
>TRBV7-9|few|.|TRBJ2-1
CASSLGRGYNEQFF
TGTGCCAGCAGCTTAGGGAGAGGATACAATGAGCAGTTCTTC
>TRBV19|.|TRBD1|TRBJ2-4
CASNTGQGADIQYF
TGTGCCTCCAATACCGGACAGGGGGCTGACATTCAGTACTTC
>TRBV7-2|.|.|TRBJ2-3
CASTAEDTQYF
TGTGCCAGCACGGCCGAAGATACGCAGTATTTT
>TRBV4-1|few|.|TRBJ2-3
CASGGLGGFTDTQYF
TGCGCCAGCGGGGGTCTAGGGGGGTTTACAGATACGCAGTATTTT
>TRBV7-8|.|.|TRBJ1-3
CASEPGVGGNTIYF
TGTGCCAGCGAACCGGGAGTCGGCGGAAACACCATATATTTT
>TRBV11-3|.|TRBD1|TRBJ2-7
CASSKRGTGPYEQYF
TGTGCCAGCAGCAAAAGAGGGACAGGTCCCTACGAGCAGTACTTC
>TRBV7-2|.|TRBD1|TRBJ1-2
CASSFPSGTGLHYGYTF
TGTGCCAGCAGCTTCCCCTCCGGGACAGGGCTTCACTATGGCTACACCTTC
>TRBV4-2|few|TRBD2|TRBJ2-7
CASSQDLSGGAQGGYEQYF
TGTGCCAGCAGCCAAGATCTTAGCGGGGGGGCTCAAGGCGGGTACGAGCAGTACTTC